This TCR beta chain was recovered during a study of PD-1 blockade in mismatch repair-deficient tumors. The assay was immunoSEQ multiplex PCR, and TCRdb's table has in-frame clones only and misses some. The sample holds approximately 100,000 clones, over 65% seen once. CDR3 length: 16 residues. Germline lookup yields CDR1 SGHVS and CDR2 FNYEAQ. The junction had 7 bases not matched to a gene; V was cut back by 4 bases and J by 4 bases. The chain couples TRBV7-6 to TRBJ2-2; TRBD2 matches 9 bases. This material consisted of peripheral blood, taken roughly 35 weeks after starting pembrolizumab. This receptor was identified in an adult with mismatch repair-deficient cancer. CDR3 in amino acids: CASSSRLAAGTGELFF. The CDR3 bases are TGTGCCAGCAGCTCGCGACTAGCGGCGGGCACCGGGGAGCTGTTTTTT.